This is a list of T cell receptor beta chains from one sample in a study of blood T cell repertoires in COVID-19. TCRdb's copy holds only in-frame clones and misses some; the assay was immunoSEQ multiplex PCR. The data show under 200,000 clones, around 74% seen once. Source material: peripheral blood. The receptors were gathered from a woman aged 60-75 years with COVID-19, enrolled during active disease. CDR3s include the opening cysteine and the closing phenylalanine or tryptophan. D genes are given only for firm matches. For some rows the clone size is stated as once, few or many, or as a class when expanded; others skip it.

D gene,CDR3 length,V gene,J gene,clone size,CDR3 DNA,CDR3 protein
.,15,TRBV4-2,TRBJ1-1,.,TGTGCCAGCAGCCAAGAAGTAGGGGGGAACACTGAAGCTTTCTTT,CASSQEVGGNTEAFF
TRBD1,14,TRBV27,TRBJ1-2,few,TGTGCCAGCAGTTTAGGTCGCAGGGGGAATGGCTACACCTTC,CASSLGRRGNGYTF
.,13,TRBV5-6,TRBJ2-7,few,TGTGCCAGCAGCTTGGGAGCTTCCTACGAGCAGTACTTC,CASSLGASYEQYF
.,16,TRBV4-1,TRBJ1-5,.,TGCGCCAGCAGCCCTGCTTGGGCAGGAAGCAATCAGCCCCAGCATTTT,CASSPAWAGSNQPQHF
TRBD1,15,TRBV5-1,TRBJ1-5,once,TGCGCCAGCTCTTACTCGGGACAGGCGCATCAGCCCCAGCATTTT,CASSYSGQAHQPQHF
TRBD2,18,TRBV7-6,TRBJ2-2,.,TGTGCCAGCAGCCCGACTAGCGGGGGGGCCTTGGGGACCGGGGAGCTGTTTTTT,CASSPTSGGALGTGELFF
.,17,TRBV6-2/TRBV6-3,TRBJ2-3,once,TGTGCCAGCAGTTACTTTCTCCGACGGGAGCAAAAAGATACGCAGTATTTT,CASSYFLRREQKDTQYF
TRBD1,16,TRBV5-4,TRBJ2-5,.,TGTGCCAGCAGCTTCCCCGAGACAGGGGGAATTGAGACCCAGTACTTC,CASSFPETGGIETQYF
TRBD1,17,TRBV15,TRBJ1-1,.,TGTGCCACCAGCAGCAGGGACAGGGGGGGTTCGGTGACTGAAGCTTTCTTT,CATSSRDRGGSVTEAFF
.,11,TRBV20-1,TRBJ2-1,once,TGCAGTGCTAGACCGGGGAATGAGCAGTTCTTC,CSARPGNEQFF
TRBD2,17,TRBV28,TRBJ2-3,few,TGTGCCAGCAGCTCTTCAGGGACTAGCGGGGGTAGGGATACGCAGTATTTT,CASSSSGTSGGRDTQYF
TRBD2,16,TRBV3-1/TRBV3-2,TRBJ2-1,.,TGTGCCAGCAGCCAAGCCCAGCGGGAGGGAAACAATGAGCAGTTCTTC,CASSQAQREGNNEQFF
.,14,TRBV7-2,TRBJ2-1,.,TGTGCCAGCAGCTTACCGGGCGGACTAAGAGAGCAGTTCTTC,CASSLPGGLREQFF
.,12,TRBV2,TRBJ1-2,.,TGTGCCAGCAGTCGACAGGCCTATGGCTACACCTTC,CASSRQAYGYTF
.,14,TRBV9,TRBJ2-3,.,TGTGCCAGCAGCGCACTCCAGGGGTCGGATACGCAGTATTTT,CASSALQGSDTQYF
.,15,TRBV2,TRBJ1-6,.,TGTGCCAGCAGGGGAGACCGGGTCGAAAATTCACCCCTCCACTTT,CASRGDRVENSPLHF
TRBD1,16,TRBV28,TRBJ1-5,.,TGTGCCAGCAGTTTATTAGGGACAGGGAGGAATCAGCCCCAGCATTTT,CASSLLGTGRNQPQHF
.,16,TRBV14,TRBJ2-4,.,TGTGCCAGCAGCCAAACGCGGACACTAGCCAAAAACATTCAGTACTTC,CASSQTRTLAKNIQYF
TRBD1,16,TRBV19,TRBJ1-2,.,TGTGCCAGTAGTAGAGTCGGGGACAGCAGCGACTATGGCTACACCTTC,CASSRVGDSSDYGYTF
TRBD1,17,TRBV19,TRBJ1-6,.,TGTGCCAGTAGTATAAAGGGGACAGGGGTAAATAATTCACCCCTCCACTTT,CASSIKGTGVNNSPLHF
TRBD2,16,TRBV12-5,TRBJ2-1,once,TGTGCTAGCTCTCCGGTGGGAGGGATTAGATACAATGAGCAGTTCTTC,CASSPVGGIRYNEQFF
TRBD1,12,TRBV28,TRBJ1-2,once,TGTGCCAGCAGTTTCGGGACAGGTGGCTACACCTTC,CASSFGTGGYTF
.,14,TRBV6-4,TRBJ1-2,.,TGTGCCAGCAGTGACTCAGACAGGTCCTATGGCTACACCTTC,CASSDSDRSYGYTF